The following is a TCR beta chain sequence with its context. Its matching antigen is unknown. These data originate in a study of cytomegalovirus exposure and HLA in healthy donors. Study-wide background: In an earlier analysis, 95 million to 140 million unique TCR beta sequences were found from about 190 million T cells. Findings and limits, study-wide: For TCR beta chains, V- and J-gene trimming was later linked to a missense DCLRE1C variant. Most subjects had HLA-A and HLA-B alleles reportedly predicted accurately by TCR beta sequences.

It was with 60 Vbeta and 13 Jbeta primers that the PCR ran. TCRdb's copy holds only in-frame clones and misses some; the assay was immunoSEQ multiplex PCR. The sample holds roughly 140,000 clones, around 73% seen once. Germline loops: CDR1 SGHAT, CDR2 FQNNGV. The V segment lost 5 bases and the J segment 5 bases; nucleotides outside the gene matches: 11. The CDR3 contains 17 residues. Material for sequencing was PBMCs. The source is a female donor in good health and CMV-seronegative. The chain couples TRBV11-2 to TRBJ2-6, with 8 bases fitting TRBD1. The CDR3 region is CASSQKPGGARANVLTF. The DNA for the CDR3 is TGTGCCAGCAGCCAAAAACCAGGGGGCGCAAGGGCCAACGTCCTGACTTTC.